This T cell receptor (beta chain) is drawn from a study of CD8+CD57+ T cells in acquired aplastic anemia. About the research overall: The average for DNA from sorted CD4+ and CD8+ cells was about 2.9 ug. On average, healthy donors gave 8.5 million to 14 million reads for CD4+ cells.

CDR3 length: 14 residues. Germline lookup yields CDR1 DFQATT and CDR2 SNEGSKA (reference sequence). The study, taken as a whole, reports: A significant difference in CD8+ Simpson's diversity between patients and controls was not found. Patients and controls turned out to have some 30 CD8+ CDR3 sequences in common.

Genomic DNA templated the TCR beta VDJ and CDR3 profiling. TCRdb re-analysed the reads in MiXCR, keeping a single row per CDR3 protein. Among some 120,000 distinct CDR3 sequences listed, around 48% were seen once. For this clonotype: Its target is not known. Since no conserved phenylalanine or tryptophan closes the CDR3, a read error is the likely cause.

This chain links TRBV20-1 with TRBJ1-1; 10 nucleotides match TRBD1. Sequenced input: sorted CD4+, CD8+, or CD8+CD57+ T cells (not recorded which) from PBMCs. This clonotype originated in a human donor in good health, serving as a control. The chain's CDR3 is CSVLTGGLNTEAFS. The CDR3 DNA sequence: TGCAGTGTTCTGACAGGGGGCCTCAACACTGAGGCTTTCTCT.